These 14 T cell receptor beta chains originate from one sample sequenced in a study of vaccination effects on CD4 cells after COVID-19. The antigens these receptors bind are not known. CD4+ T cells specific for antigen were expanded with viral peptide pools by the ViraFEST assay before sequencing. Culture proceeded for 10 days, and CD4+ T cells were then isolated. Neither prior SARS-CoV-2 infection nor positive nucleocapsid antibodies were present in the vaccine recipients. Clones were sequenced by immunoSEQ multiplex PCR, and TCRdb holds only the in-frame ones, with some missing. The table includes around 35,000 clones, over 65% detected once. The starting material was CD4+ T cells from PBMCs cultured with HCoV-OC43 spike peptides, obtained before COVID-19 vaccination. Regarding subset: HCoV-OC43 spike overlapping peptide pool stimulation. These receptors all come from a human donor who received a COVID-19 vaccine.

The CDR3 is CATSRDRGLGGYTF. The CDR3 nucleotides are TGTGCCACCAGCAGAGATCGAGGGCTGGGAGGCTACACCTTC. The gene calls are TRBV15 and TRBJ1-2; D remains ambiguous. V was shortened by 0 bases and J by 8 bases, with 13 bases between the two germline ends. The CDR3 is 14 residues long. Looked up from germline, CDR1 is LNHNV and CDR2 is YYDKDF (reference sequence).

This clone was recorded a few times. The CDR3 bases are TGTGCCAGTAGTATAATAGGGGGGGAGACCCAGTACTTC. Amino acids: CASSIIGGETQYF. V is TRBV19 and J is TRBJ2-5, with D perhaps assigned TRBD1 or TRBD2 (6 bases each). Between the trimmed V and J ends, which lost 2 bases and 5 bases, there was a span of 9 bases. CDR1 and CDR2 (germline): LNHDA, SQIVND (reference sequence). The CDR3 covers 13 residues. The variable domain in full, completed from reference TRBV19 and TRBJ2-5, reads DGGITQSPKYLFRKEGQNVTLSCEQNLNHDAMYWYRQDPGQGLRLIYYSQIVNDFQKGDIAEGYSVSREKKESFPLTVTSAQKNPTAFYLCASSIIGGETQYFGPGTRLLVL.

The V call is TRBV5-5, the J call TRBJ1-2, with unresolved D. Germline-derived CDR1 and CDR2 are SGHKS and YYEKEE (reference sequence). The CDR3 contains 15 residues. The V end was cut by 2 bases, the J end by 7 bases, with 18 bases between. CDR3 coding DNA: TGTGCCAGCAGCTTATACACCGCCTCGAGGAGTGGCTACACCTTC. Protein product: CASSLYTASRSGYTF.

The chain carries TRBV12-3 or TRBV12-4 and TRBJ2-3; D not certain. The CDR3 is 13 amino acids. V gave up 2 bases and J gave up 3 bases, with 6 bases separating them. The CDR3 loop is CASSLSWTDTQYF. CDR3 bases: TGTGCCAGCAGTTTATCATGGACAGATACGCAGTATTTT.

The chain uses TRBV5-4 and TRBJ1-1; D is possibly TRBD1 (6 bases). The CDR3 contains 13 residues. The germline V gene has CDR1 SGHNT and CDR2 YYREEE (reference sequence). V shed 3 bases and J shed 3 bases, with 9 bases lying between them. The CDR3 region has the DNA TGTGCCAGCAGCTCGTACAGGGACACTGAAGCTTTCTTT. It encodes CASSSYRDTEAFF.

A few counts support this clone. This chain connects TRBV5-1 to TRBJ2-1, with a possible D match to TRBD1 (6 bases). V gave up 0 bases and J gave up 4 bases, with 11 bases separating them. The CDR3 length is 15 residues. The germline V gene encodes CDR1 SGHRS and CDR2 YFSETQ. CDR3 DNA: TGCGCCAGCAGCTTGGAGGGGGTTGGGTACAATGAGCAGTTCTTC. Amino acid sequence: CASSLEGVGYNEQFF.

The J gene is TRBJ2-5, the V gene TRBV5-4, with D perhaps TRBD2 (5 bases). Germline V lookup: CDR1 SGHNT, CDR2 YYREEE (reference sequence). With 0 bases removed from V and 4 bases from J, the gap between germline ends came to 10 bases. This CDR3 is built from 14 residues. CDR3 sequence: CASSLGEWRETQYF. In nucleotides, the CDR3 is TGTGCCAGCAGCTTGGGGGAGTGGCGAGAGACCCAGTACTTC.

The chain uses TRBV9 and TRBJ2-7, with D perhaps matching TRBD1 (5 bases). The V gene lost 10 bases and the J gene lost 2 bases, with 16 bases spanning the gap. This CDR3 has 13 amino acids. The germline CDR1 and CDR2 sequences are SGDLS and YYNGEE. The CDR3 here is CACWGNLTYEQYF. The CDR3 DNA reads as TGTGCCTGTTGGGGCAACCTCACCTACGAGCAGTACTTC.

The chain carries TRBV6-4 and TRBJ1-4, with D possibly matching TRBD1 (6 bases). Germline assignment: CDR1 MRHNA and CDR2 SNTAGT. The CDR3 loop spans 13 amino acids. V shed 2 bases and J shed 7 bases, with 8 bases lying between them. CDR3 protein: CASSDRGAEKLFF. Written as DNA, the CDR3 is TGTGCCAGCAGTGACAGGGGGGCTGAAAAACTGTTTTTT.

The chain links TRBV2 to TRBJ2-5; no clear D gene. This CDR3 is built from 11 residues. The germline gives CDR1 SNHLY, CDR2 FYNNEI. The V gene lost 7 bases and the J gene lost 1 base, with 4 bases spanning the gap. CDR3 sequence reads: CASTAQETQYF. The CDR3, as DNA: TGTGCCAGCACCGCCCAAGAGACCCAGTACTTC.

This clone was seen a handful of times. The gene calls are TRBV5-1 and TRBJ2-7; 8 bases are shared with TRBD1. CDR1 and CDR2 from the germline V gene are SGHRS and YFSETQ. This CDR3 contains 15 residues. The V segment lost 0 bases and the J segment 9 bases; nucleotides outside the gene matches: 11. The CDR3 loop is CASSLASKDRARQYF. As DNA, the CDR3 is TGCGCCAGCAGCTTGGCCTCCAAGGACAGGGCGAGGCAGTACTTC.

V and J are TRBV19 and TRBJ1-3; unclear D gene. The CDR3 has 14 residues. CDR1 is LNHDA, CDR2 SQIVND, per germline (reference sequence). V shed 2 bases and J shed 0 bases, with 5 bases lying between them. The CDR3 DNA is TGTGCCAGTAGTATACTGAACTCTGGAAACACCATATATTTT. Translating it yields CASSILNSGNTIYF.

The table lists this clone with a few counts. The V call is TRBV5-1, the J call TRBJ1-1, with D unclear. Trimming stripped 1 base from V and 4 bases from J, with 11 bases between. Germline CDR1 SGHRS, CDR2 YFSETQ. This CDR3 has 14 residues. The CDR3 sequence is CASSLRPGGTEAFF. The CDR3 nucleotides are TGCGCCAGCAGCTTGCGTCCGGGTGGCACTGAAGCTTTCTTT.

V usage is TRBV10-3 and J usage is TRBJ1-4; D unresolved. V lost 8 bases to trimming and J lost 0 bases, with 7 bases between them. CDR3 size: 13 residues. CDR1 and CDR2 (germline): ENHRY, SYGVKD. CDR3 in amino acids: CAIRDATNEKLFF. The CDR3 DNA is TGTGCCATCCGAGACGCAACTAATGAAAAACTGTTTTTT.